Presented here are 32 T cell receptor beta chains from one specimen sequenced in a study of response to subunit inactivated influenza vaccine. TCRdb itself ran the RT-PCR reads through MiXCR, one entry per CDR3 protein. Among hundreds of thousands of distinct CDR3 sequences listed, more than 15% were seen once. This specimen was CD4+ T cells sorted from PBMCs, taken around 25 months after vaccination. The receptor source for this set is a man between 45 and 75 years old who received an inactivated influenza vaccine.

The table lists this clonotype with a few counts. A much larger clone differs by one base, so this may be a read error. The rearrangement links TRBV4-1 to TRBJ2-2; unclear D gene. The length of the CDR3 is 15 residues. CDR1 and CDR2 (germline): MGHRA, YSYEKL. The V and J ends lost 0 bases and 1 base respectively, with 6 bases between them. The CDR3 DNA follows: TGCGCCAGCAGCCAAGATCTGAGGAACACCGGGGAGCTGTTTTTT. Protein sequence: CASSQDLRNTGELFF.

The chain couples TRBV18 to TRBJ1-2; D not resolved. CDR1 KGHSH and CDR2 LQKENI come from the germline V gene. Trimming took off 0 bases at V and 3 bases at J, with 5 bases between the two ends. CDR3 size: 13 residues. DNA for the CDR3: TGTGCCAGCTCACCACCTATGGACTATGGCTACACCTTC. Translating gives CASSPPMDYGYTF.

V gene TRBV20-1 combines with J gene TRBJ2-3; D possibly corresponds to TRBD2 (6 bases). Germline V gives CDR1 DFQATT, CDR2 SNEGSKA (reference sequence). The CDR3 has 15 amino acids. V shed 6 bases and J shed 3 bases, with 19 bases lying between them. In DNA, the CDR3 is TGCAGTGCCCAGGCTCGGGACTGGGCTACAGATACGCAGTATTTT. This translates into CSAQARDWATDTQYF.

The chain combines TRBV5-5 with TRBJ2-1; TRBD2 matches at 7 bases. J lost 7 bases, V lost 4 bases, and 11 bases had no gene match. In germline, CDR1 is SGHKS, CDR2 YYEKEE (reference sequence). This CDR3 contains 15 residues. CDR3 coding DNA: TGTGCCAGCAGCCCCCGGACTAGTTTGGCGAATGAGCAGTTCTTC. Translating it yields CASSPRTSLANEQFF.

The genes are TRBV7-2 and TRBJ2-7; TRBD1 might be the D (8 bases). Germline loops: CDR1 SGHTA, CDR2 FQGNSA. The CDR3 totals 14 residues. V lost 5 bases and J 2 bases, leaving 13 bases between the germline ends. CDR3 nucleotide sequence: TGTGCCAGCAGCATTACAGGGGGGGCCTACGAGCAGTACTTC. This sequence encodes CASSITGGAYEQYF.

The table lists this clonotype with many counts. This chain connects TRBV11-2 to TRBJ2-5, with D tentatively TRBD2 (6 bases). The CDR3 length is 15 residues. Germline CDR1 SGHAT, CDR2 FQNNGV. Trimming stripped 4 bases from V and 5 bases from J, with 17 bases between. This CDR3 is CASSSNSGGVETQYF. CDR3 DNA: TGTGCCAGCAGCTCCAATAGCGGAGGGGTGGAGACCCAGTACTTC.

This chain uses TRBV5-1 with TRBJ1-2; D not certain. The CDR3 consists of 15 residues. Trimming cost V 6 bases and J 5 bases, with 20 bases left between them. CDR1 and CDR2 (germline): SGHRS, YFSETQ. The CDR3 DNA follows: TGCGCCAGCACTCCCGATGGAGGGTCGAGGTATGGCTACACCTTC. Protein product: CASTPDGGSRYGYTF.

The chain carries TRBV4-2 and TRBJ1-2, with D possibly TRBD1 on 6 matching bases. Trimming shortened V by 6 bases and J by 3 bases, and 11 bases separated the two germline ends. The germline CDR1 and CDR2 sequences are LGHNA and YNFKEQ. The CDR3 contains 13 residues. The CDR3: CASSRQEDYGYTF. CDR3 DNA sequence: TGTGCCAGCAGTCGACAGGAGGACTATGGCTACACCTTC.

This clonotype was detected only a few times. The chain joins TRBV7-2 to TRBJ2-7; 7 positions agree with TRBD2. CDR1 is SGHTA, CDR2 FQGNSA, per germline. The CDR3 has 15 amino acids. J gave up 5 bases and V 0 bases, and 7 bases lay outside the gene matches. CDR3 region: CASSLARLASNEQYF. DNA for the CDR3: TGTGCCAGCAGCTTAGCCCGACTAGCATCCAACGAGCAGTACTTC.

CDR3 sequence reads: CASSQIGFEQYF. The DNA of the CDR3 is TGTGCCAGCAGCCAAATCGGGTTCGAGCAGTACTTC. V usage is TRBV7-2 and J usage is TRBJ2-7; no clear D. Germline CDR1 reads SGHTA; CDR2 reads FQGNSA. This CDR3 spans 12 amino acids. Between the trimmed V and J ends, which lost 5 bases and 6 bases, there was a span of 11 bases. Based on the CDR3 plus reference TRBV7-2 and TRBJ2-7, the full variable domain is GAGVSQSPSNKVTEKGKDVELRCDPISGHTALYWYRQSLGQGLEFLIYFQGNSAPDKSGLPSDRFSAERTGGSVSTLTIQRTQQEDSAVYLCASSQIGFEQYFGPGTRLTVT.

There are many counts of this clonotype. The chain is built from TRBV12-3 or TRBV12-4 and TRBJ1-3, with D possibly TRBD1 on 5 matching bases. CDR3 length: 12 amino acids. Trimming removed 5 bases from V and 7 bases from J, with 9 bases in between. CDR3: CASSAGRNTIYF. The DNA of the CDR3 is TGTGCCAGCAGTGCAGGGAGGAACACCATATATTTT.

The rearrangement joins TRBV24-1 to TRBJ2-3; 8 bases match TRBD1. Germline values: CDR1 KGHDR, CDR2 SFDVKD. The CDR3 runs to 15 residues. Trimming cost V 4 bases and J 0 bases; bases outside gene matches: 2. The CDR3 protein is CATSEGTGSTDTQYF. The CDR3 DNA is TGTGCCACCAGTGAGGGGACAGGTAGCACAGATACGCAGTATTTT.

This clonotype was recorded many times. The chain couples TRBV20-1 to TRBJ2-7; 11 bases map to TRBD2. This CDR3 is built from 16 residues. The germline V gene encodes CDR1 DFQATT and CDR2 SNEGSKA (reference sequence). Trimming took 0 bases from V and 4 from J; bases not matched to a gene: 8. Here the CDR3 DNA reads TGCAGTGCTAGAGATCTAACTAGCGGGAGAGTATACGAGCAGTACTTC. Amino acids: CSARDLTSGRVYEQYF.

V is TRBV10-3 and J is TRBJ2-3, with 7 bases matching TRBD2. With 7 bases clipped from V and 5 bases from J, the junction kept 12 bases outside the gene matches. Germline V gene data show CDR1 as ENHRY and CDR2 as SYGVKD. The CDR3 runs to 15 residues. The CDR3 region has the DNA TGTGCCATCAAAGATTACGGGAGGTCGGGAGATACGCAGTATTTT. It yields the protein CAIKDYGRSGDTQYF.

This clonotype occurred a few times. The V call is TRBV11-2, the J call TRBJ2-1; perhaps D is TRBD1 or TRBD2 (5 bases each). Looked up from germline, CDR1 is SGHAT and CDR2 is FQNNGV. Trimming stripped 3 bases from V and 6 bases from J, with 12 bases between. The CDR3 spans 14 residues. The chain's CDR3 is CASSLGDRANEQFF. In DNA, the CDR3 is TGTGCCAGCAGCTTGGGGGATAGGGCCAATGAGCAGTTCTTC. Looking up the rest from reference TRBV11-2 and TRBJ2-1 gives the full variable domain: EAGVAQSPRYKIIEKRQSVAFWCNPISGHATLYWYQQILGQGPKLLIQFQNNGVVDDSQLPKDRFSAERLKGVDSTLKIQPAKLEDSAVYLCASSLGDRANEQFFGPGTRLTVL.

The V and J genes are TRBV20-1 and TRBJ1-2; D is uncertain. Germline V gene sequence: CDR1 DFQATT, CDR2 SNEGSKA (reference sequence). With 4 bases removed from V and 6 bases from J, the gap between germline ends came to 12 bases. This CDR3 has 12 amino acids. CDR3 in DNA: TGCAGTGCTACGGACTTGGCCGATGGCTACACCTTC. It translates to CSATDLADGYTF.

This clonotype was counted only a few times. The gene calls are TRBV6-2 or TRBV6-3 and TRBJ2-6; a weak D match, TRBD1 (5 bases). Germline-derived CDR1 and CDR2 are MNHEY and SVGEGT. V was clipped by 0 bases and J by 4 bases, with 13 bases between them. This CDR3 spans 17 amino acids. CDR3 DNA sequence: TGTGCCAGCAGTTACTCGTTGTCAGGGTCCGGGGCCAACGTCCTGACTTTC. It yields the protein CASSYSLSGSGANVLTF.

The chain carries TRBV20-1 and TRBJ2-3; weak D call: TRBD2 (5 bases). V was shortened by 2 bases and J by 0 bases, with 9 bases between the two germline ends. The CDR3 is 14 amino acids. Germline CDR1 and CDR2: DFQATT and SNEGSKA (reference sequence). DNA of the CDR3: TGCAGTGCTAGATTTCAGCGGAGCACAGATACGCAGTATTTT. This encodes CSARFQRSTDTQYF.

This chain links TRBV5-1 with TRBJ2-5; D not resolved. The CDR3 is made up of 14 amino acids. V lost 2 bases and J 1 base, leaving 9 bases between the germline ends. Germline values: CDR1 SGHRS, CDR2 YFSETQ. The CDR3 spells CASSLMTVQETQYF. The CDR3 DNA reads as TGCGCCAGCAGCTTAATGACCGTCCAAGAGACCCAGTACTTC.

CDR3 protein: CSVETGGNQPQHF. CDR3 coding DNA: TGCAGCGTAGAGACAGGGGGGAATCAGCCCCAGCATTTT. The V call is TRBV29-1, the J call TRBJ1-5, with 9 positions matching TRBD1. The CDR3 is 13 residues long. With V trimmed by 6 bases and J by 4 bases, 4 bases remained unmatched. The germline V gene has CDR1 SQVTM and CDR2 ANQGSEA.

This clonotype was recorded a few times. The CDR3 DNA is TGTGCCAGCAGCTTAACTGGAGGTGGGAGGGCCTCCGGGGAGCTGTTTTTT. The encoded protein is CASSLTGGGRASGELFF. The chain links TRBV7-3 to TRBJ2-2; 7 bases match TRBD2. The CDR3 spans 17 residues. The V gene end was trimmed by 0 bases and the J gene end by 6 bases; junction bases not matched to a gene: 10. The germline gives CDR1 SGHTA, CDR2 FQGTGA.

This chain connects TRBV3-1 to TRBJ2-5, with D perhaps matching TRBD2 (5 bases). The germline V and J ends were trimmed by 0 bases and 4 bases, with 12 bases remaining between them. This CDR3 region has 15 residues. The V gene's germline CDR1 is LGHDT and CDR2 YNNKEL (reference sequence). The CDR3 region has the DNA TGTGCCAGCAGCCAAGATCAGGCTAGCCGAGAGACCCAGTACTTC. Its protein is CASSQDQASRETQYF.

The chain joins TRBV20-1 to TRBJ2-5, with D perhaps matching TRBD1 (6 bases). This CDR3 has 14 amino acids. CDR1 and CDR2 from the germline V gene are DFQATT and SNEGSKA (reference sequence). V was clipped by 6 bases and J by 1 base, with 15 bases between them. CDR3 DNA sequence: TGCAGTGCCGAGATAGGGGGAACCCAAGAGACCCAGTACTTC. The encoded protein is CSAEIGGTQETQYF.

This clonotype has a handful of counts. J is TRBJ2-5 and V is TRBV29-1; D is uncertain. Germline loops: CDR1 SQVTM, CDR2 ANQGSEA. V lost 3 bases, J lost 7 bases, and 12 bases lay in between. The CDR3 is 12 amino acids. The CDR3 DNA sequence: TGCAGCGTTGACTGGCTAGGCGTGACCCAGTACTTC. This encodes CSVDWLGVTQYF.

The rearrangement links TRBV5-6 to TRBJ2-4; a weak D match, TRBD1 (6 bases). V gave up 2 bases and J gave up 2 bases, with 11 bases separating them. This CDR3 spans 15 amino acids. CDR1 and CDR2 (germline): SGHDT, YYEEEE. Here the CDR3 reads CASSFLDSSKNIQYF. DNA for the CDR3: TGTGCCAGCAGCTTTTTGGACAGTTCCAAAAACATTCAGTACTTC. Variable domain in full (rest from reference TRBV5-6 and TRBJ2-4): DAGVTQSPTHLIKTRGQQVTLRCSPKSGHDTVSWYQQALGQGPQFIFQYYEEEERQRGNFPDRFSGHQFPNYSSELNVNALLLGDSALYLCASSFLDSSKNIQYFGAGTRLSVL.

The V and J genes are TRBV18 and TRBJ1-2; tentative D call: TRBD1 (5 bases). The germline V gene encodes CDR1 KGHSH and CDR2 LQKENI. Between the trimmed V and J ends, which lost 3 bases and 4 bases, there was a span of 15 bases. This CDR3 is built from 15 residues. The CDR3 is CASSPPGTGFYGYTF. The DNA of the CDR3 is TGTGCCAGCTCACCCCCCGGGACTGGCTTCTATGGCTACACCTTC. The whole variable domain, filled in from reference TRBV18 and TRBJ1-2, reads NAGVMQNPRHLVRRRGQEARLRCSPMKGHSHVYWYRQLPEEGLKFMVYLQKENIIDESGMPKERFSAEFPKEGPSILRIQQVVRGDSAAYFCASSPPGTGFYGYTFGSGTRLTVV.

This clonotype occurred a few times. The chain links TRBV10-3 to TRBJ2-1; the D call may be TRBD1 or TRBD2 (5 bases each). CDR3 length: 16 residues. V lost 2 bases and J 6 bases, leaving 17 bases between the germline ends. Germline V gene data show CDR1 as ENHRY and CDR2 as SYGVKD. The CDR3 bases are TGTGCCATCAGTGAGCGGGGACCCTCCTCGGGCAATGAGCAGTTCTTC. Encoded protein: CAISERGPSSGNEQFF.

The rearrangement uses TRBV27 and TRBJ1-6; 9 bases line up with TRBD1. The CDR3 is 15 residues long. V lost 7 bases and J lost 7; bases outside the gene matches: 8. CDR1 MNHEY and CDR2 SMNVEV come from the germline V gene (reference sequence). The CDR3 protein is CASTETGGRNSPLHF. CDR3 nucleotide sequence: TGTGCCAGCACCGAAACAGGGGGCAGGAATTCACCCCTCCACTTT.

This clonotype has ten or more counts. This chain uses TRBV20-1 with TRBJ2-3; 10 nucleotides align to TRBD2. The CDR3 runs to 14 residues. Per germline, CDR1 DFQATT and CDR2 SNEGSKA (reference sequence). V lost 2 bases and J lost 3; bases outside the gene matches: 2. The CDR3 loop is CSARLAGATDTQYF. The CDR3 DNA sequence: TGCAGTGCTAGACTAGCGGGAGCGACAGATACGCAGTATTTT.

V is TRBV20-1 and J is TRBJ1-2; D is uncertain. CDR3 length: 13 residues. Germline CDR1 and CDR2: DFQATT and SNEGSKA (reference sequence). V gave up 0 bases and J gave up 4 bases, with 9 bases separating them. The CDR3 sequence is CSARDPKSYGYTF. As DNA, the CDR3 is TGCAGTGCTAGAGATCCGAAGAGCTATGGCTACACCTTC.

The gene calls are TRBV29-1 and TRBJ2-2; 7 positions agree with TRBD1. J gave up 4 bases and V 6 bases, and 11 bases lay outside the gene matches. Germline loops: CDR1 SQVTM, CDR2 ANQGSEA. The CDR3 is 15 amino acids. DNA for the CDR3: TGCAGCGTGCGTACCGGGACAGAGGGCACCGGGGAGCTGTTTTTT. Its translation: CSVRTGTEGTGELFF.

The V call is TRBV20-1, the J call TRBJ2-7; TRBD2 matches at 14 bases. The CDR3 is 14 residues long. The V and J ends lost 6 bases and 6 bases, in that order; junction bases with no gene match: 7. In germline, CDR1 is DFQATT, CDR2 SNEGSKA (reference sequence). The CDR3 loop is CSAAPGLAGAEQYF. As DNA, the CDR3 is TGCAGTGCAGCACCGGGACTAGCGGGAGCCGAGCAGTACTTC.